These 28 T cell receptor beta chains share one sample of origin, sequenced in a study of shared clonotypes between healthy human individuals. Naive CD8 cells comprised CD45RO-negative, CCR7-positively selected cells, excluding terminally differentiated effector memory CD45RA+ cells. Clones were read by immunoSEQ multiplex PCR, and TCRdb kept only the in-frame ones, dropping some. The repertoire holds about 2 million clones, with about 94% as singletons. Material: naive CD8+ T cells sorted from blood. Receptor source: a man aged 18 to 29 in good health.

The chain couples TRBV6-1 to TRBJ1-1, with D uncertain. This CDR3 is built from 13 residues. Germline lookup yields CDR1 MNHNS and CDR2 SASEGT. V was pared by 1 base and J by 1 base, with 4 bases between. As DNA, the CDR3 is TGTGCCAGCAGTGAAGATGAGAACACTGAAGCTTTCTTT. It encodes CASSEDENTEAFF.

The V gene is TRBV6-1, the J gene TRBJ2-2, with D possibly being TRBD1 or TRBD2 (6 bases each). V was pared by 2 bases and J by 1 base, with 11 bases between. Germline CDR1 and CDR2: MNHNS and SASEGT. This CDR3 is built from 16 residues. The CDR3 DNA sequence: TGTGCCAGCAGTGAATGGGGGGCGGGGAACACCGGGGAGCTGTTTTTT. Its translation: CASSEWGAGNTGELFF.

The chain carries TRBV6-1 and TRBJ2-1; the D gene is possibly TRBD2 (6 bases). CDR3 length: 12 amino acids. V was clipped by 10 bases and J by 9 bases, with 16 bases between them. The germline gives CDR1 MNHNS, CDR2 SASEGT. As DNA, the CDR3 is TGTGCCATCGGACTAACGATACGTGAGCAGTTCTTC. It codes for CAIGLTIREQFF.

In regard to this clone: Other nucleotide sequences from this sample produce the same CDR3. The chain joins TRBV6-5 to TRBJ2-2; D gene ambiguous. Trimming pared 4 bases from V and 3 bases from J, leaving 3 bases between. The CDR3 is 12 amino acids. Per germline, CDR1 MNHEY and CDR2 SVGAGI. The CDR3 is CASSLYTGELFF. In DNA form, the CDR3 reads TGTGCCAGCAGTTTGTACACCGGGGAGCTGTTTTTT.

The V and J genes are TRBV7-9 and TRBJ2-1; TRBD2 matches at 9 bases. This CDR3 comprises 19 residues. The junction had 19 bases not matched to a gene; V was cut back by 4 bases and J by 6 bases. CDR1 is SEHNR, CDR2 FQNEAQ, per germline (reference sequence). The CDR3 DNA reads TGTGCCAGCAGCTGGACCGGGACGGCGGGCGGGAGGGGTGGCAATGAGCAGTTCTTC. It is translated as CASSWTGTAGGRGGNEQFF.

The chain employs TRBV4-1 and TRBJ2-3, with 9 positions matching TRBD2. V lost 4 bases, J lost 2 bases, and 1 base stayed unmatched. The germline V gene has CDR1 MGHRA and CDR2 YSYEKL. The CDR3 has 14 residues. CDR3 DNA sequence: TGCGCCAGCAGCCCTAGCGGGGCCACAGATACGCAGTATTTT. As protein: CASSPSGATDTQYF.

The V and J genes are TRBV15 and TRBJ1-5; D not certain. This CDR3 is built from 17 residues. Per germline, CDR1 LNHNV and CDR2 YYDKDF (reference sequence). The V gene lost 0 bases and the J gene lost 4 bases, with 16 bases spanning the gap. The CDR3 reads CATSRDLEGPANQPQHF. DNA of the CDR3: TGTGCCACCAGCAGAGATCTGGAAGGCCCCGCAAATCAGCCCCAGCATTTT.

CDR3 coding DNA: TGTGCCATCAGTGAGAGGTGGGGGACAGAAGAGACCCAGTACTTC. Protein: CAISERWGTEETQYF. The genes are TRBV10-3 and TRBJ2-5; 7 bases are a match to TRBD1. The ends lost 2 bases at V and 3 bases at J; junction bases unmatched: 6. CDR3 size: 15 residues. The germline gives CDR1 ENHRY, CDR2 SYGVKD.

V gene TRBV6-5 combines with J gene TRBJ1-2; D uncertain. Trimming left V 0 bases short and J 8 bases short, with 13 bases between. Per germline, CDR1 MNHEY and CDR2 SVGAGI. This CDR3 comprises 14 residues. Here the CDR3 DNA reads TGTGCCAGCAGTTACTCTGAAGGGCCTTCGGGCTACACCTTC. Protein product: CASSYSEGPSGYTF.

The sample holds one count of this clone. The CDR3 DNA sequence: TGTGCCAGCAGCTCCAGGGAGTGGATCACTGAAGCTTTCTTT. Translating gives CASSSREWITEAFF. The gene calls are TRBV5-6 and TRBJ1-1; tentatively, D is TRBD1 (5 bases). Trimming stripped 3 bases from V and 4 bases from J, with 13 bases between. CDR1 and CDR2 from the germline V gene are SGHDT and YYEEEE. The length of the CDR3 is 14 residues.

V and J are TRBV11-2 and TRBJ2-6, with 13 nucleotides matching TRBD2. This CDR3 region has 18 residues. V trimming: 6 bases; J trimming: 0 bases; junction bases outside the gene matches: 5. Germline CDR1 SGHAT, CDR2 FQNNGV. The CDR3 here is CASSEGTSGNSGANVLTF. CDR3 coding DNA: TGTGCCAGCAGTGAGGGGACTAGCGGGAACTCTGGGGCCAACGTCCTGACTTTC. The whole variable domain, filled in from reference TRBV11-2 and TRBJ2-6, reads EAGVAQSPRYKIIEKRQSVAFWCNPISGHATLYWYQQILGQGPKLLIQFQNNGVVDDSQLPKDRFSAERLKGVDSTLKIQPAKLEDSAVYLCASSEGTSGNSGANVLTFGAGSRLTVL.

The chain is built from TRBV23-1 and TRBJ1-5; a possible D gene is TRBD1 (5 bases). TRBV23-1 has ORF status, its function being uncertain. With 2 bases removed from V and 4 bases from J, the gap between germline ends came to 21 bases. The CDR3 is made up of 18 amino acids. CDR3 DNA: TGCGCCAGCAGTCAAGTAGGGGTAAAGGTGGCTAGAAATCAGCCCCAGCATTTT. This encodes CASSQVGVKVARNQPQHF.

The chain recombines TRBV7-9 with TRBJ2-5, with 8 bases identical to TRBD2. The germline V gene encodes CDR1 SEHNR and CDR2 FQNEAQ (reference sequence). The CDR3 contains 15 residues. With 5 bases clipped from V and 5 bases from J, the junction kept 10 bases outside the gene matches. CDR3 DNA sequence: TGTGCCAGCAGCCTAGTTCGGGAGGGCCTCGAGACCCAGTACTTC. The encoded protein is CASSLVREGLETQYF.

Turning to this clone: Other DNA sequences in this sample translate to the same CDR3. This chain joins TRBV29-1 and TRBJ2-3; D remains ambiguous. Germline values: CDR1 SQVTM, CDR2 ANQGSEA. The CDR3 length is 13 residues. Trimming took off 4 bases at V and 1 base at J, with 9 bases between the two ends. CDR3 nucleotide sequence: TGCAGCGTTGTGGGTAGGGGCACAGATACGCAGTATTTT. It translates to CSVVGRGTDTQYF.

V usage is TRBV5-4 and J usage is TRBJ1-5; D perhaps matches TRBD1 (5 bases). Germline-derived CDR1 and CDR2 are SGHNT and YYREEE (reference sequence). Trimming cost V 1 base and J 2 bases, with 7 bases left between them. This CDR3 region has 14 residues. CDR3 sequence: CASSLWGGNQPQHF. The CDR3 DNA follows: TGTGCCAGCAGCTTGTGGGGGGGCAATCAGCCCCAGCATTTT.

This chain joins TRBV19 and TRBJ2-7; TRBD2 is a possible D gene (6 bases). The CDR3 contains 13 residues. CDR1 LNHDA and CDR2 SQIVND come from the germline V gene (reference sequence). Between the trimmed V and J ends, which lost 5 bases and 2 bases, there was a span of 10 bases. The CDR3 nucleotides are TGTGCCAGTAGTTACCGGACTACCTACGAGCAGTACTTC. Its protein is CASSYRTTYEQYF.

The chain recombines TRBV5-8 with TRBJ2-1; D may be TRBD2 (5 bases). V was trimmed by 4 bases and J by 15 bases, leaving 14 bases between them. CDR1 is SGHTS, CDR2 YDEGEE, per germline. The CDR3 loop spans 11 amino acids. The CDR3 DNA follows: TGTGCCAGCAGCAGGGCAGTAGCGCTGTTCTTC. It translates to CASSRAVALFF.

This clone was recorded only once. The chain couples TRBV6-5 to TRBJ1-4; D is unresolved. CDR1 is MNHEY, CDR2 SVGAGI, per germline. Trimming removed 2 bases from V and 3 bases from J, with 13 bases in between. This CDR3 is 16 amino acids long. In DNA form, the CDR3 reads TGTGCCAGCAGTTACGGGCGGACGGAGGCTAATGAAAAACTGTTTTTT. This sequence encodes CASSYGRTEANEKLFF.

Concerning this clone: The sample holds other DNA sequences that translate to the same CDR3. This sequence joins TRBV7-9 and TRBJ2-7, with unresolved D. Germline V gene lookup returns CDR1 SEHNR and CDR2 FQNEAQ (reference sequence). The CDR3 length is 12 residues. The V end was cut by 5 bases, the J end by 2 bases, with 7 bases between. The CDR3, as DNA: TGTGCCAGCAGCCTCGCCACCTACGAGCAGTACTTC. Translation gives CASSLATYEQYF.

The chain combines TRBV29-1 with TRBJ2-7; tentatively, D is TRBD2 (6 bases). This CDR3 is 14 amino acids long. Trimming shortened V by 6 bases and J by 1 base, and 16 bases separated the two germline ends. Germline V lookup: CDR1 SQVTM, CDR2 ANQGSEA. The CDR3: CSVQGGDGSYEQYF. CDR3 sequence (DNA): TGCAGCGTCCAAGGAGGGGATGGATCCTACGAGCAGTACTTC.

This chain joins TRBV10-3 and TRBJ2-7, with a possible D match to TRBD2 (6 bases). V shed 11 bases and J shed 4 bases, with 18 bases lying between them. The CDR3 length is 13 residues. CDR1 and CDR2 (germline): ENHRY, SYGVKD. Here the CDR3 reads CAAARDSLYEQYF. Written as DNA, the CDR3 is TGTGCCGCGGCCCGGGACTCGCTATACGAGCAGTACTTC.

The J gene is TRBJ2-1, the V gene TRBV6-5; the D is unclear. V was cut by 8 bases and J by 4 bases, with 18 bases left in between. Germline-derived CDR1 and CDR2 are MNHEY and SVGAGI. The CDR3 sequence is 15 residues long. Written as DNA, the CDR3 is TGTGCCAGCGGCCCCCGGCCCCTGATATACAATGAGCAGTTCTTC. It is translated as CASGPRPLIYNEQFF.

The chain links TRBV27 to TRBJ1-6; possibly TRBD1 for D (6 bases). Germline V gives CDR1 MNHEY, CDR2 SMNVEV (reference sequence). Between the trimmed V and J ends, which lost 3 bases and 13 bases, there was a span of 22 bases. This CDR3 contains 16 residues. CDR3 in DNA: TGTGCCAGCAGTTTCCGACCGGGACAAGGAGGTCTTCCCCTCCACTTT. It is translated as CASSFRPGQGGLPLHF.

The J gene is TRBJ1-2, the V gene TRBV27; D is undetermined. Looked up from germline, CDR1 is MNHEY and CDR2 is SMNVEV (reference sequence). The V gene lost 0 bases and the J gene lost 6 bases, with 14 bases spanning the gap. There are 15 residues in the CDR3. CDR3 DNA: TGTGCCAGCAGTTTATCTAGTTGGGATTTTCATGGCTACACCTTC. Translation gives CASSLSSWDFHGYTF.

This sequence joins TRBV30 and TRBJ2-3; D possibly uses TRBD1 or TRBD2 (5 bases each). Trimming took 0 bases from V and 1 from J, leaving 11 bases between them. The CDR3 has 15 residues. In germline, CDR1 is GTSNPN, CDR2 SVGIG (reference sequence). CDR3 DNA: TGTGCCTGGAGTGTACTAAGGGACGGCACAGATACGCAGTATTTT. Encoded protein: CAWSVLRDGTDTQYF.

The rearrangement links TRBV7-2 to TRBJ1-1; 7 bases are a match to TRBD1. Losses at the gene ends were 8 bases for V and 3 bases for J; bases not matched to a gene: 9. CDR1 and CDR2 (germline): SGHTA, FQGNSA. The length of the CDR3 is 14 residues. The CDR3 nucleotides are TGTGCCAGCGGGGGGGACAGCCCGTACACTGAAGCTTTCTTT. As protein: CASGGDSPYTEAFF.

Turning to this clone: Other DNA sequences in the same sample also yield this CDR3. In DNA form, the CDR3 reads TGTGCCAGCAGCTTAGGGGATTACGAGCAGTACTTC. This sequence encodes CASSLGDYEQYF. This chain links TRBV5-6 with TRBJ2-7, with D possibly TRBD1 on 5 matching bases. Germline V lookup: CDR1 SGHDT, CDR2 YYEEEE. Trimming stripped 2 bases from V and 4 bases from J, with 7 bases between. CDR3 length: 12 amino acids.

The chain couples TRBV5-1 to TRBJ2-1; no clear D. Trimming removed 7 bases from V and 3 bases from J, with 5 bases in between. The CDR3 consists of 11 residues. The V gene's germline CDR1 is SGHRS and CDR2 YFSETQ. In DNA form, the CDR3 reads TGCGCCAGCTTCAGCTACAATGAGCAGTTCTTC. As protein: CASFSYNEQFF.